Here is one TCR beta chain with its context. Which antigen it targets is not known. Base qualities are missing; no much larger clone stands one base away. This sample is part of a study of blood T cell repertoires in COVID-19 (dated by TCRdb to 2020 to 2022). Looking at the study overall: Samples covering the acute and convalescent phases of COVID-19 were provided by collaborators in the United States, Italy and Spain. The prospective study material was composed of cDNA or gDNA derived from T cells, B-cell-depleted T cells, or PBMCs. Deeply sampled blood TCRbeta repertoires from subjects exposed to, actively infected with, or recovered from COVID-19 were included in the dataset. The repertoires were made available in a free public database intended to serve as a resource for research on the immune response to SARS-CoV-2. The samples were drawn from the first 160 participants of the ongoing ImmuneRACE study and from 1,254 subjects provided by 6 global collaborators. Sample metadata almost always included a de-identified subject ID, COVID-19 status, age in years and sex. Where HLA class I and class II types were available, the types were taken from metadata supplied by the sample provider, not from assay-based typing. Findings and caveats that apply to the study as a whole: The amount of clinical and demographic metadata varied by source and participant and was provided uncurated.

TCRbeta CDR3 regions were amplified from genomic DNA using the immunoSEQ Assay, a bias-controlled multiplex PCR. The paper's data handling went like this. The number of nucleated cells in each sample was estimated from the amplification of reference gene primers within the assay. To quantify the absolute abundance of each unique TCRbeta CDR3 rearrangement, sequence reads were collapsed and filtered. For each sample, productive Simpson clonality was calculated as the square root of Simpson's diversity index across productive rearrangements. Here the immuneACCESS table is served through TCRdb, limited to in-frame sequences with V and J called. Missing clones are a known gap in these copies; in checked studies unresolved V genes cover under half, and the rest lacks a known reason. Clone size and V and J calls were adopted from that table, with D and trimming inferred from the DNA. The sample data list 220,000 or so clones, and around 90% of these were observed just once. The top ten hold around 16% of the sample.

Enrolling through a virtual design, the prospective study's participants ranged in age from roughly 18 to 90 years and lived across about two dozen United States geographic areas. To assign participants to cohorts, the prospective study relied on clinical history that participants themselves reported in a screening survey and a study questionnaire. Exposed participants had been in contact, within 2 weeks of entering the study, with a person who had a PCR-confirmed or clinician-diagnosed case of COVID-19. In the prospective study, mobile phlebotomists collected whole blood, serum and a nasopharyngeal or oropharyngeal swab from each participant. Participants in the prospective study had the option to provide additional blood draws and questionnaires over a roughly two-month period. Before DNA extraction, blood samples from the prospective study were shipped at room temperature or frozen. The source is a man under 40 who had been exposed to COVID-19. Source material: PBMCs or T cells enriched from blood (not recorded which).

This receptor carries the CDR3 CASSYGTAEAFF. The DNA is TGTGCCAGCAGCTACGGGACTGCCGAAGCTTTCTTT. The sequence links TRBV7-2 to TRBJ1-1; TRBD1 is possibly the D segment (5 matching bases). CDR1 and CDR2 were assigned from the germline V gene as SGHTA and FQGNSA. There are 12 amino acids in the CDR3, from cysteine to phenylalanine inclusive. Solely the CDR3 DNA is kept, with 36 bases framed from the first base. The junction carries 11 bases between V and J, which are trimmed by 4 bases and 8 bases respectively.